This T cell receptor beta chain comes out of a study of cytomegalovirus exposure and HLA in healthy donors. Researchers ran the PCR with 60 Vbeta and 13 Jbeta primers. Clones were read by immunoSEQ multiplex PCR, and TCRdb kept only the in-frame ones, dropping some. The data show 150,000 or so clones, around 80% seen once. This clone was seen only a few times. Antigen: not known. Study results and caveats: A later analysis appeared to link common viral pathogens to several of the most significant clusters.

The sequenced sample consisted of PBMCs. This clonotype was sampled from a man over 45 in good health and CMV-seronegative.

CDR3 sequence: CASNGRAGPDTQYF. Written as DNA, the CDR3 is TGTGCCAGCAACGGGAGGGCAGGCCCAGATACGCAGTATTTT. This chain links TRBV5-8 with TRBJ2-3; TRBD2 matches at 8 bases. V lost 6 bases and J lost 4; bases outside the gene matches: 7. The CDR3 extends over 14 amino acids. The germline CDR1 and CDR2 sequences are SGHTS and YDEGEE.